This T cell receptor beta chain was found in a study of early T cells in non-severe SARS-CoV-2 infection. About the research overall: Sequencing input comprised bulk RNA from unsorted whole blood; chain pairing was not available.

This clonotype was picked up many times. Its antigen is as yet unknown. Individual cDNA molecules each received unique molecular identifiers attached to them. TCRdb redid the calling of the 5' RACE reads with MiXCR, one entry per CDR3 protein. This table has fewer than 35,000 distinct CDR3 sequences, 4.4% appearing once. Study-level results: Lookups in VDJdb leaned toward anti-spike CD8 responses and missed private and CD4 specificities.

CDR1 and CDR2 (germline): MNHEY, SMNVEV (reference sequence). The V and J ends lost 5 bases and 0 bases respectively, with 11 bases between them. This CDR3 is 14 amino acids long. The sequence derives from an adult who was a healthcare worker with PCR-confirmed SARS-CoV-2 infection or an uninfected control (not recorded which). The chain combines TRBV27 with TRBJ2-7; D is tentatively TRBD1 or TRBD2 (5 bases each). Material for sequencing was whole blood. The CDR3 sequence: CASSPGTYSYEQYF. The CDR3 DNA sequence: TGTGCCAGCAGTCCCGGGACCTACTCCTACGAGCAGTACTTC.